What follows are 9 T cell receptor beta chains derived from one specimen sequenced in a study of T cell responses to AZD1222 COVID-19 vaccine. Profiling relied on immunoSEQ multiplex PCR, and the TCRdb table lists in-frame clones only, not all of them. Here the sample spans roughly 100,000 clones, 80% to 90% being singletons. Sample: peripheral blood, taken on day 0 of AZD1222 vaccination. The receptor set was obtained from an adult in good health.

As DNA, the CDR3 is TGCGCCAGCAGCCAAGGTTTAGGGACAGGGTTCACAGATACGCAGTATTTT. It encodes CASSQGLGTGFTDTQYF. The chain links TRBV4-3 to TRBJ2-3, with 9 bases that match TRBD1. V lost 1 base, J lost 2 bases, and 7 bases stayed unmatched. Germline V lookup: CDR1 LGHNA, CDR2 YSLEER. The CDR3 sequence is 17 residues long.

The rearrangement uses TRBV19 and TRBJ1-4, with 7 bases fitting TRBD1. V shed 7 bases, J shed 0 bases, and the junction held 5 bases outside the gene matches. The CDR3 totals 15 residues. The germline CDR1 and CDR2 sequences are LNHDA and SQIVND (reference sequence). In DNA form, the CDR3 reads TGTGCCAGTAAGGACAGGACCGCAACTAATGAAAAACTGTTTTTT. It specifies CASKDRTATNEKLFF. Full variable domain (rest looked up from reference TRBV19 and TRBJ1-4): DGGITQSPKYLFRKEGQNVTLSCEQNLNHDAMYWYRQDPGQGLRLIYYSQIVNDFQKGDIAEGYSVSREKKESFPLTVTSAQKNPTAFYLCASKDRTATNEKLFFGSGTQLSVL.

V usage is TRBV5-4 and J usage is TRBJ2-7; D gene unclear. The germline V and J ends were trimmed by 1 base and 0 bases, with 8 bases remaining between them. The length of the CDR3 is 14 residues. CDR1 is SGHNT and CDR2 is YYREEE in the germline V gene (reference sequence). The CDR3 spells CASSLMASSYEQYF. The DNA for the CDR3 is TGTGCCAGCAGCTTGATGGCTAGCTCCTACGAGCAGTACTTC.

The CDR3 bases are TGTGCCAGTAGTCGCACGTCAAGCATCAATTCACCCCTCCACTTT. Its translation: CASSRTSSINSPLHF. The rearrangement uses TRBV19 and TRBJ1-6; D remains unclear. Germline V gene lookup returns CDR1 LNHDA and CDR2 SQIVND (reference sequence). With 5 bases removed from V and 7 bases from J, the gap between germline ends came to 15 bases. This CDR3 has 15 amino acids.

This sequence joins TRBV28 and TRBJ1-2; the D is unclear. The length of the CDR3 is 13 residues. Trimming left V 7 bases short and J 4 bases short, with 13 bases between. Germline loops: CDR1 MDHEN, CDR2 SYDVKM. In nucleotides, the CDR3 is TGTGCCAGCATGAGTGGATTAGGCTATGGCTACACCTTC. Its translation: CASMSGLGYGYTF.

V and J are TRBV27 and TRBJ1-1, with no clear D. CDR3 length: 15 amino acids. The V gene lost 3 bases and the J gene lost 1 base, with 12 bases spanning the gap. Germline CDR1 MNHEY, CDR2 SMNVEV (reference sequence). The CDR3 DNA reads TGTGCCAGCAGTTTGCAAGGGCGGGGGAACACTGAAGCTTTCTTT. This sequence encodes CASSLQGRGNTEAFF.

This sequence joins TRBV4-3 and TRBJ2-7, with TRBD2 identical over 10 bases. Germline V gene lookup returns CDR1 LGHNA and CDR2 YSLEER. The V and J ends lost 1 base and 3 bases, in that order; junction bases with no gene match: 0. The CDR3 loop spans 14 amino acids. CDR3 sequence (DNA): TGCGCCAGCAGCCAAGCTAGCGGGGGCTACGAGCAGTACTTC. Translated, it gives CASSQASGGYEQYF.

The chain couples TRBV5-4 to TRBJ2-3, with 7 bases aligning to TRBD1. J lost 2 bases, V lost 0 bases, and 6 bases had no gene match. CDR3 length equals 16 residues. Germline V CDR1 and CDR2: SGHNT, YYREEE (reference sequence). CDR3 sequence: CASSLGQGLDTDTQYF. CDR3 nucleotides: TGTGCCAGCAGCTTGGGACAGGGTCTGGACACAGATACGCAGTATTTT.

The chain combines TRBV4-3 with TRBJ2-2; no clear D gene. Trimming removed 2 bases at V and 1 base at J, with 5 bases between. This CDR3 comprises 14 residues. Germline CDR1 LGHNA, CDR2 YSLEER. Written as DNA, the CDR3 is TGCGCCAGCAGCCAACCCGGGAACACCGGGGAGCTGTTTTTT. As protein: CASSQPGNTGELFF.